A single sample is the source of the 15 T cell receptor beta chains below, sequenced in a study of CD8 T cells in Susac syndrome. Random hexamers served to reverse transcribe roughly 0.5 to 1 ug RNA. One entry per CDR3 protein results from TCRdb running MiXCR on the immunoSEQ multiplex PCR reads. The sample holds approximately 190,000 distinct CDR3 sequences, under 97% seen once. The sequenced sample consisted of CD4+ T cells from PBMCs. These receptors originate from a human donor with Susac syndrome.

This clonotype is a singleton in its sample. The chain recombines TRBV27 with TRBJ2-4; 16 nucleotides agree with TRBD2. V trimming: 3 bases; J trimming: 3 bases; junction bases outside the gene matches: 5. This CDR3 has 18 residues. Germline values: CDR1 MNHEY, CDR2 SMNVEV (reference sequence). CDR3 sequence (DNA): TGTGCCAGCAGTTTGGGACTAGCGGGGGGGCCGAGCAAAAACATTCAGTACTTC. Amino acids: CASSLGLAGGPSKNIQYF.

The gene calls are TRBV21-1 and TRBJ2-7; TRBD2, the D gene given by the table, was not confirmed from the DNA. TRBV21-1 is recorded as a pseudogene. CDR3 size: 15 residues. CDR3 region: CASRGLAGSSYEQYF. The CDR3 nucleotides read TGTGCCAGCCGAGGACTAGCGGGGAGCTCCTACGAGCAGTACTTC.

The J gene is TRBJ1-2, the V gene TRBV29-1; no definite D call. Trimming took off 3 bases at V and 2 bases at J, with 7 bases between the two ends. Germline assignment: CDR1 SQVTM and CDR2 ANQGSEA. The CDR3 has 12 residues. The CDR3 DNA reads as TGCAGCGTTGACTGGGGAAACTATGGCTACACCTTC. This encodes CSVDWGNYGYTF.

The J gene is TRBJ1-3, the V gene TRBV11-1; the D is unclear. V was shortened by 7 bases and J by 2 bases, with 12 bases between the two germline ends. The germline V gene encodes CDR1 SGHAT and CDR2 FQDESV (reference sequence). CDR3 length: 14 amino acids. The CDR3 DNA follows: TGTGCCAGCAACTCGCACGCGGCTGGAAACACCATATATTTT. This gives the protein CASNSHAAGNTIYF.

V usage is TRBV29-1 and J usage is TRBJ1-2; D not certain. V lost 0 bases and J lost 3, with 11 bases in between. The CDR3 has 14 residues. Looked up from germline, CDR1 is SQVTM and CDR2 is ANQGSEA. CDR3 sequence reads: CSVEDLTTDYGYTF. For the CDR3, the DNA is TGCAGCGTTGAAGACCTAACCACTGACTATGGCTACACCTTC. The variable domain in full, with the rest retrieved from reference TRBV29-1 and TRBJ1-2, is SAVISQKPSRDICQRGTSLTIQCQVDSQVTMMFWYRQQPGQSLTLIATANQGSEATYESGFVIDKFPISRPNLTFSTLTVSNMSPEDSSIYLCSVEDLTTDYGYTFGSGTRLTVV.

The chain employs TRBV20-1 and TRBJ2-1; no firm D call. The CDR3 is 15 residues long. The V end was cut by 6 bases, the J end by 0 bases, with 15 bases between. Germline CDR1 reads DFQATT; CDR2 reads SNEGSKA (reference sequence). CDR3 sequence reads: CSATRARASYNEQFF. The CDR3 DNA follows: TGCAGTGCGACTCGTGCTAGAGCCTCCTACAATGAGCAGTTCTTC.

The chain is built from TRBV28 and TRBJ2-3, with no clear D. Per germline, CDR1 MDHEN and CDR2 SYDVKM. CDR3 length: 15 residues. V was shortened by 3 bases and J by 1 base, with 11 bases between the two germline ends. This CDR3 reads CASSFKAPRTDTQYF. The CDR3 DNA is TGTGCCAGCAGTTTCAAAGCGCCTCGCACAGATACGCAGTATTTT.

A single count supports this clonotype. V usage is TRBV20-1 and J usage is TRBJ2-3; 12 positions match TRBD2. Trimming cost V 5 bases and J 2 bases; bases outside gene matches: 5. This CDR3 has 15 amino acids. The V gene's germline CDR1 is DFQATT and CDR2 SNEGSKA (reference sequence). The CDR3 here is CSALRLAGVTDTQYF. Here the CDR3 DNA reads TGCAGTGCTCTCCGACTAGCGGGAGTCACAGATACGCAGTATTTT.

The rearrangement uses TRBV5-4 and TRBJ2-5, with TRBD2 matching over 7 bases. This CDR3 is built from 13 residues. Per the germline V gene, CDR1 is SGHNT and CDR2 is YYREEE (reference sequence). V dropped 6 bases and J dropped 2; count of bases not matched to a gene: 4. The CDR3 region is CASTASGQETQYF. In DNA form, the CDR3 reads TGTGCCAGCACGGCTAGCGGACAAGAGACCCAGTACTTC.

The chain recombines TRBV6-6 with TRBJ1-3; the match to TRBD1 covers 7 bases. The CDR3 totals 14 residues. Germline V gives CDR1 MNHNY, CDR2 SVGAGI (reference sequence). J lost 4 bases, V lost 6 bases, and 6 bases had no gene match. The CDR3 DNA reads TGTGCCAGCAGACAGGGGAGTGAAGGAAACACCATATATTTT. Protein: CASRQGSEGNTIYF.

V gene TRBV10-3 combines with J gene TRBJ1-2, with D unclear. The CDR3 runs 15 residues. The germline gives CDR1 ENHRY, CDR2 SYGVKD. The ends were cut back, 0 bases at V and 5 bases at J, with 13 bases in the middle. The CDR3 DNA reads TGTGCCATCAGTGAGTCGACCGGAAGGACGTATGGCTACACCTTC. The encoded protein is CAISESTGRTYGYTF.

The gene calls are TRBV21-1 and TRBJ2-3; whether TRBD1, the table's D call, matches the DNA was not checked. TRBV21-1 is given as a pseudogene. This CDR3 has 18 amino acids. The CDR3 nucleotides are TGTGCCAGCAGCGAGAAACACAGGGGGCCTGCGCACACAGATACGCAGTATTTT. Translation: CASSEKHRGPAHTDTQYF.

This rearrangement joins TRBV24-1 to TRBJ2-7; D might be TRBD1 or TRBD2, each matching 5 bases. The CDR3 consists of 15 residues. Trimming pared 4 bases from V and 0 bases from J, leaving 12 bases between. Germline CDR1 and CDR2: KGHDR and SFDVKD. CDR3 residues: CATSDGTGSSYEQYF. In DNA form, the CDR3 reads TGTGCCACCAGTGACGGGACGGGTAGCTCCTACGAGCAGTACTTC.

The chain uses TRBV7-8 and TRBJ1-2, with TRBD1 identical over 7 bases. Trimming removed 0 bases from V and 4 bases from J; junction bases left unmatched: 8. This CDR3 has 16 residues. The germline V gene has CDR1 SGHVS and CDR2 FQNEAQ. The CDR3 reads CASSLATGIRFYGYTF. The CDR3 nucleotides are TGTGCCAGCAGCTTAGCGACAGGGATCCGTTTCTATGGCTACACCTTC.

The chain carries TRBV12-3 or TRBV12-4 and TRBJ1-4; D is uncertain. V dropped 6 bases and J dropped 0 bases, with 5 bases sitting between them. This CDR3 is built from 13 residues. CDR3 coding DNA: TGTGCCAGCAGGTTCTCAACTAATGAAAAACTGTTTTTT. As protein: CASRFSTNEKLFF.